This paragraph reports one T cell receptor (beta chain). Its antigen remains unknown. DNA at 200 ng, tens of thousands of T cell genomes, went into sorted-subset replicate PCRs. The data were produced by immunoSEQ multiplex PCR, yet TCRdb's version contains in-frame clones alone and is incomplete. This sample has roughly 2,000,000 clones, with around 93% found just once. The record originates from a study of shared clonotypes between healthy human individuals. As for the study in general: Each donor's CD8 memory used one plate, CD8 naive two, each CD4 subset three.

CD45RO-negative cells were positively selected for CCR7, leaving out terminally differentiated effector memory CD45RA+ cells. Only Caucasian adults living in Nashville, Tennessee served as donors. Study findings and constraints: Non-shared clonotypes displayed generation probabilities falling below those of clonotypes present in all four donors.

This clonotype originated in a man in his late teens or twenties in good health. Some clones in this sample may be carry-over from other donors' samples. The sequenced sample was naive CD8+ T cells from PBMCs.

The CDR3 loop is CASSPRHGQETQYF. The CDR3 bases are TGTGCCAGCAGTCCTCGACACGGGCAAGAGACCCAGTACTTC. This chain links TRBV6-5 with TRBJ2-5; D gene uncertain. V was pared by 5 bases and J by 2 bases, with 12 bases between. Germline CDR1 is MNHEY and CDR2 is SVGAGI. This CDR3 region has 14 residues.